Presented here are 9 T cell receptor beta chains from one specimen sequenced in a study of cytomegalovirus exposure and HLA in healthy donors. The primer mix had 60 Vbeta and 13 Jbeta primers. Clones were sequenced by immunoSEQ multiplex PCR, and TCRdb holds only the in-frame ones, with some missing. Altogether about 82,000 clones are present, 10% being singletons, with the ten largest covering almost 25%. The sequenced sample was PBMCs. These receptors came from a man in his 60s in good health and CMV-seropositive.

A few counts support this clone. V and J are TRBV7-3 and TRBJ2-5, with 9 bases that match TRBD2. The CDR3 runs 15 residues. Germline trimming cut 5 bases from V and 0 bases from J; bases unmatched to any gene: 4. Germline values: CDR1 SGHTA, CDR2 FQGTGA. In DNA, the CDR3 is TGTGCCAGCAGCCCCTTAGCGGGGGACCAAGAGACCCAGTACTTC. It translates to CASSPLAGDQETQYF. The full variable domain, in which reference TRBV7-3 and TRBJ2-5 provide the parts outside the CDR3, is GAGVSQTPSNKVTEKGKYVELRCDPISGHTALYWYRQSLGQGPEFLIYFQGTGAADDSGLPNDRFFAVRPEGSVSTLKIQRTERGDSAVYLCASSPLAGDQETQYFGPGTRLLVL.

The genes are TRBV6-5 and TRBJ1-1; 8 bases match TRBD1. Germline CDR1 and CDR2: MNHEY and SVGAGI. V shed 4 bases and J 0 bases; nucleotides not matched to a gene: 7. This CDR3 has 16 amino acids. CDR3 sequence: CASSFDRGYMNTEAFF. The CDR3 nucleotides are TGTGCCAGCAGTTTTGACAGGGGATACATGAACACTGAAGCTTTCTTT.

A word on this clone: Other DNA sequences in this sample translate to the same CDR3. The J gene is TRBJ1-5, the V gene TRBV6-6, with 7 bases matching TRBD1. V shed 5 bases, J shed 7 bases, and the junction held 11 bases outside the gene matches. There are 15 residues in the CDR3. Germline CDR1 reads MNHNY; CDR2 reads SVGAGI (reference sequence). The CDR3 here is CASSPGTVDGQPQHF. As DNA, the CDR3 is TGTGCCAGCAGTCCCGGGACAGTAGATGGACAGCCCCAGCATTTT.

This clone was observed a handful of times. The J gene is TRBJ1-2, the V gene TRBV6-1; a possible D gene is TRBD1 (5 bases). Germline V gene lookup returns CDR1 MNHNS and CDR2 SASEGT. Trimming shortened V by 2 bases and J by 14 bases, and 12 bases separated the two germline ends. The CDR3 consists of 11 residues. The chain's CDR3 is CASSERTIPTF. CDR3 sequence (DNA): TGTGCCAGCAGTGAACGGACAATCCCGACCTTC.

On this clone: Germline and junction disagree at one end, which may indicate a read error. The V call is TRBV5-6, the J call TRBJ1-2; D is uncertain. Per germline, CDR1 SGHDT and CDR2 YYEEEE. This CDR3 contains 14 residues. CDR3 loop: CASSPSGNNYGYPF. CDR3 coding DNA: TGTGCCAGCAGCCCCTCTGGCAATAACTATGGCTACCCCTTC.

Only a few counts were recorded for this clone. The J gene is TRBJ1-2, the V gene TRBV30, with 7 positions matching TRBD1. Germline loops: CDR1 GTSNPN, CDR2 SVGIG (reference sequence). The V gene end was trimmed by 2 bases and the J gene end by 3 bases; junction bases not matched to a gene: 15. The CDR3 extends over 17 amino acids. CDR3 residues: CAWSSLPTGRYHYGYTF. The CDR3, as DNA: TGTGCCTGGAGTTCCCTACCGACAGGGCGGTACCACTATGGCTACACCTTC. Together with reference TRBV30 and TRBJ1-2, the CDR3 gives the full variable domain: SQTIHQWPATLVQPVGSPLSLECTVEGTSNPNLYWYRQAAGRGLQLLFYSVGIGQISSEVPQNLSASRPQDRQFILSSKKLLLSDSGFYLCAWSSLPTGRYHYGYTFGSGTRLTVV.

V gene TRBV11-3 combines with J gene TRBJ2-1; D is unclear. Trimming stripped 5 bases from V and 0 bases from J, with 8 bases between. CDR1 is SGHNT and CDR2 is YENEEA in the germline V gene. The CDR3 is 14 amino acids. The CDR3: CASSPVSSYNEQFF. For the CDR3, the DNA is TGTGCCAGCAGCCCCGTGAGCTCCTACAATGAGCAGTTCTTC. The variable domain in full, with the rest retrieved from reference TRBV11-3 and TRBJ2-1, is EAGVVQSPRYKIIEKKQPVAFWCNPISGHNTLYWYLQNLGQGPELLIRYENEEAVDDSQLPKDRFSAERLKGVDSTLKIQPAELGDSAVYLCASSPVSSYNEQFFGPGTRLTVL.

This clone was counted only a few times. This rearrangement joins TRBV28 to TRBJ1-3; TRBD1 aligns across 8 bases. This CDR3 spans 16 amino acids. Germline CDR1 MDHEN, CDR2 SYDVKM. V shed 7 bases, J shed 0 bases, and the junction held 8 bases outside the gene matches. CDR3 sequence reads: CASNQGAVFSGNTIYF. In DNA form, the CDR3 reads TGTGCCAGCAACCAGGGGGCTGTATTCTCTGGAAACACCATATATTTT.

The chain recombines TRBV19 with TRBJ1-6; TRBD1 matches 9 bases. CDR1 is LNHDA, CDR2 SQIVND, per germline (reference sequence). V gave up 8 bases and J gave up 9 bases; unmatched junction bases: 8. The CDR3 spans 14 residues. For the CDR3, the DNA is TGTGCCAGTTCCCGGGACAGGGACGTTTCACCCCTCCACTTT. The encoded protein is CASSRDRDVSPLHF.